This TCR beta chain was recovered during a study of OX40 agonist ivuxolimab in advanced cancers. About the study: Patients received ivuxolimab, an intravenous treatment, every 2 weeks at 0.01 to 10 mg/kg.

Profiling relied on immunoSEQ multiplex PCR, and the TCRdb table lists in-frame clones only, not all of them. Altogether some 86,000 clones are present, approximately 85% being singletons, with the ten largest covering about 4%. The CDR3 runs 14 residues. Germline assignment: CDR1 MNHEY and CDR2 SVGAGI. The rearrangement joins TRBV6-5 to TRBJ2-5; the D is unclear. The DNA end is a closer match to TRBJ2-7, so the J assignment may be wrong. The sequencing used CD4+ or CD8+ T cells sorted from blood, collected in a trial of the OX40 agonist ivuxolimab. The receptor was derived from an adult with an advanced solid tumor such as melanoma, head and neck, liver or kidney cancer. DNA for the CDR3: TGTGCCAGCAGTTCGTCCTCCTACTCCTACGAGCAGTACTTC. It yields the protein CASSSSSYSYEQYF.